A single sample is the source of the 10 T cell receptor beta chains below, sequenced in a study of post-analysis software for immune sequencing data. Findings and limits, study-wide: The study found TRBV5-6, TRBV5-1 and TRBV20-1 among several TRBV segments more frequent in patients than controls.

Antigens for these TCRs are unknown. Each TCR beta cDNA library carried unique molecular identifiers. TCRdb independently ran MiXCR on the PCR reads; one entry per CDR3 protein. This table has a few hundred thousand distinct CDR3 sequences, 35% to 45% appearing once. The sample was blood. These receptors were taken from a girl aged 2 to 9 with multiple sclerosis.

The chain employs TRBV6-5 and TRBJ1-5; D is uncertain. V lost 5 bases to trimming and J lost 6 bases, with 17 bases between them. Germline lookup yields CDR1 MNHEY and CDR2 SVGAGI. The CDR3 length is 15 residues. As DNA, the CDR3 is TGTGCCAGCAGTAACCGGGGAGCGGGTGCTCAGCCCCAGCATTTT. It specifies CASSNRGAGAQPQHF.

This rearrangement joins TRBV20-1 to TRBJ2-1, with D tentatively TRBD2 (5 bases). The V gene lost 2 bases and the J gene lost 6 bases, with 14 bases spanning the gap. The germline V gene has CDR1 DFQATT and CDR2 SNEGSKA (reference sequence). The CDR3 runs to 14 residues. The DNA for the CDR3 is TGCAGTGCTAGACCCCCGGGAAGGGCCAATGAGCAGTTCTTC. This encodes CSARPPGRANEQFF.

This clonotype was counted between two and nine times. The V gene is TRBV29-1, the J gene TRBJ1-4, with a weak D call TRBD1 (5 bases). V lost 6 bases, J lost 8 bases, and 16 bases lay in between. Germline CDR1 SQVTM, CDR2 ANQGSEA. This CDR3 has 13 amino acids. The CDR3 loop reads CSVPWGRGEKLFF. The CDR3 DNA follows: TGCAGCGTCCCATGGGGGAGAGGCGAAAAACTGTTTTTT.

The rearrangement links TRBV6-2 or TRBV6-3 to TRBJ1-5; no clear D gene. CDR3 length equals 15 residues. Germline V gives CDR1 MNHEY, CDR2 SVGEGT. Trimming pared 3 bases from V and 2 bases from J, leaving 11 bases between. DNA of the CDR3: TGTGCCAGCAGTTATTACCTTGTTGGCAATCAGCCCCAGCATTTT. Translation: CASSYYLVGNQPQHF.

This clonotype was seen more than once but under ten times. The V gene is TRBV6-5, the J gene TRBJ2-7, with D possibly TRBD1 on 5 matching bases. The V end lost 0 bases, the J end lost 0 bases, and 9 bases lay between the germline ends. In germline, CDR1 is MNHEY, CDR2 SVGAGI. This CDR3 comprises 15 residues. As DNA, the CDR3 is TGTGCCAGCAGTTACTCCACGCAGGGCTCCTACGAGCAGTACTTC. Its protein is CASSYSTQGSYEQYF.

The J gene is TRBJ2-3, the V gene TRBV5-5, with 7 bases identical to TRBD2. The germline gives CDR1 SGHKS, CDR2 YYEKEE (reference sequence). The junction had 10 bases not matched to a gene; V was cut back by 4 bases and J by 2 bases. CDR3 length equals 16 residues. CDR3 coding DNA: TGTGCCAGCAGCCCGGACCAGCGGGGCTTCACAGATACGCAGTATTTT. This translates into CASSPDQRGFTDTQYF.

This clonotype was counted only a few times. This chain links TRBV7-2 with TRBJ1-2; D may be TRBD1 (5 bases). The CDR3 runs to 15 residues. Between the trimmed V and J ends, which lost 5 bases and 8 bases, there was a span of 21 bases. CDR1 and CDR2 from the germline V gene are SGHTA and FQGNSA. CDR3 residues: CASSPTVVGRLGYTF. CDR3 nucleotides: TGTGCCAGCAGCCCGACAGTTGTAGGGCGGTTGGGCTACACCTTC.

There are a few counts of this clonotype. The rearrangement uses TRBV15 and TRBJ1-2; D unclear. Trimming pared 1 base from V and 2 bases from J, leaving 11 bases between. CDR1 is LNHNV and CDR2 is YYDKDF in the germline V gene (reference sequence). The CDR3 is made up of 15 amino acids. Here the CDR3 reads CATSRGSGVNYGYTF. The CDR3 nucleotides read TGTGCCACCAGCAGAGGGTCTGGGGTCAACTATGGCTACACCTTC. The entire variable domain, with the rest obtained from reference TRBV15 and TRBJ1-2, is as follows: DAMVIQNPRYQVTQFGKPVTLSCSQTLNHNVMYWYQQKSSQAPKLLFHYYDKDFNNEADTPDNFQSRRPNTSFCFLDIRSPGLGDTAMYLCATSRGSGVNYGYTFGSGTRLTVV.

The gene calls are TRBV10-3 and TRBJ2-5, with 7 bases aligning to TRBD2. The CDR3 has 15 residues. CDR1 is ENHRY and CDR2 is SYGVKD in the germline V gene. Trimming removed 0 bases from V and 1 base from J; junction bases left unmatched: 2. The CDR3 here is CAISESGEGQETQYF. As DNA, the CDR3 is TGTGCCATCAGTGAGTCGGGGGAGGGCCAAGAGACCCAGTACTTC.

This clonotype has just a few counts. This chain links TRBV7-3 with TRBJ1-6, with 7 bases that match TRBD1. The V segment lost 4 bases and the J segment 4 bases; nucleotides outside the gene matches: 4. There are 15 residues in the CDR3. Germline V gives CDR1 SGHTA, CDR2 FQGTGA. The CDR3, as DNA: TGTGCCAGCAGCTCTGGGACAGCATATAATTCACCCCTCCACTTT. This sequence encodes CASSSGTAYNSPLHF.